The clone carrying this T cell receptor (beta chain) was recorded many times. What it binds is unknown. The CDR3 spans 13 residues. Between the trimmed V and J ends, which lost 6 bases and 1 base, there was a span of 9 bases. Germline-derived CDR1 and CDR2 are ENHRY and SYGVKD. Diagnoses were established using clinical symptoms, serum thyroxine and TRAb, thyroid ultrasound and orbital computed tomography. These data originate in a study of T cells in Graves' hyperthyroidism and ophthalmopathy. Findings of the study overall: Before onset, ophthalmopathy was predicted by the model a median approximately 6.6 months earlier. Most clonotypes that expanded in the thyroid above 0.001 also showed up in blood.

There were TCR beta CDR3 regions amplified from RNA transcripts. HTBI primers drove first-round RT-PCR of the TCR CDR3. MiXCR was run by TCRdb on the multiplex PCR reads, yielding one entry per CDR3 protein. The sample holds approximately 600,000 distinct CDR3 sequences, approximately 15% seen once. The sequencing input was blood. The chain couples TRBV10-3 to TRBJ2-5; a weak D match, TRBD1 (6 bases). The clonotype was recovered from a woman aged 30 to 39 with Graves' hyperthyroidism that later progressed to Graves' ophthalmopathy. CDR3 residues: CAISEGVQETQYF. CDR3 sequence (DNA): TGTGCCATCAGCGAGGGGGTCCAAGAGACCCAGTACTTC.